This T cell receptor beta chain was documented in a study of cytomegalovirus exposure and HLA in healthy donors (TCRdb year 2017). About the study as a whole: The 700 or so repertoires of the first cohort and the 110 or so validation repertoires were produced on the same platform, according to a later analysis. The study was designed to test whether signatures of past pathogen exposure could be identified by cataloging public T cell receptors. Along with the approximately 670-subject first cohort, a separate validation cohort of about 110 different subjects was used. To predict cytomegalovirus infection status, the study combined high-throughput TCR immunosequencing, statistical association of individual TCRs with disease status, and machine learning.

The donors belonged to the validation cohort of approximately 130 subjects, which was separate from the roughly 700-subject first cohort. As for this clone: Its antigen remains undetermined. Nothing much larger sits one base from this clone, and base qualities are not available.

The investigation overall reported the following: Most TCR sequences were seen in very few donors, while some public TCRs were found in many individuals. It was suggested by the authors that the approach could potentially be generalized to other disease states and immunological phenotypes. Subsequent analysis determined that TCRs grouped into clusters in the first cohort also showed a tendency toward co-occurrence across the 90 to 150 validation repertoires, and roughly 94% of cluster scores exceeded 0. A total of some 180 TCR beta chains were listed by the study as associated with cytomegalovirus. The validation cohort had no HLA typing available for a later analysis, so co-occurrence within that cohort was assessed over all 120 or so repertoires. Cytomegalovirus status was reported to be diagnosed by the classifier with high specificity and sensitivity in both the original and validation cohorts. In vitro tests confirmed that three of the cytomegalovirus-associated TCR beta chains recognize cytomegalovirus antigens.

Library construction relied on the immunoSEQ multiplex PCR assay. In the original analysis: To diagnose cytomegalovirus status from the catalog of TCR beta chain sequences, a statistical classification framework was built. As stored in TCRdb, this immuneACCESS dataset retains in-frame rearrangements with V and J assigned. A fraction of the clones does not appear; measured against another copy, unresolved V genes explain less than half of the discrepancy, and the remainder lacks a known reason. That table gives V, J and clone size, and the DNA gave D and trimming. The sample records under 200,000 clones, 65% to 90% of which are singletons. The top ten clonotypes cover 2% to 2.5% of the sample. The CDR1 and CDR2 encoded by the germline V gene are ENHRY and SYGVKD. From cysteine to phenylalanine, the CDR3 is 15 amino acids long. The sequence is cut down to CDR3 DNA, 45 bases in frame from base 1. Trimmed from V: 3 bases; trimmed from J: 8 bases; junction bases lacking a gene match: 5.

The source of this sequence is a woman aged 18-30 years in good health and CMV-seronegative. The V gene is TRBV10-3 and the J gene is TRBJ1-4; 11 junctional bases match TRBD1. The sequenced material came from PBMCs. The DNA reads TGTGCCATCAGTGACTCCGGGACAGGGGGAGAAAAACTGTTTTTT. Its protein reads: CAISDSGTGGEKLFF.